The 5 T cell receptor beta chains presented below share a single source sample, sequenced in a study of regulatory T cells in long-lasting Graves disease. According to the study, TCR beta libraries were built with iRepertoire HTBI primers and CDR3-region Arm-PCR. TCRdb used MiXCR to reprocess the multiplex PCR reads, holding one entry per CDR3 protein. This table holds over 500,000 distinct CDR3 sequences, around 16% found once. Time point noted: newly diagnosed GD, antithyroid drugs for less than 3 months. The authors made the TCR library using RNA they extracted from PBMCs. These data also formed part of another study, on T cells in Graves' hyperthyroidism and ophthalmopathy.

Sequences were derived from peripheral blood mononuclear cells (PBMCs), sampled at new diagnosis, from a patient treated with antithyroid drugs. These receptors came from a man between 18 and 29 years old with Graves disease.

This chain links TRBV27 with TRBJ2-3; 8 positions agree with TRBD1. The last part of the DNA fits TRBJ2-5 better; the J call may be wrong. CDR1 is MNHEY, CDR2 SMNVEV, per germline (reference sequence). The CDR3 extends over 13 amino acids. The CDR3 reads CASSYRGSETQYF. In DNA form, the CDR3 reads TGTGCCAGCAGTTACAGGGGGAGCGAGACCCAGTACTTC.

There are a few counts of this clonotype. A much larger clone is a single base away; this may be a read error. The rearrangement links TRBV13 to TRBJ2-4; D is possibly TRBD2 (6 bases). The V gene's germline CDR1 is PRHDT and CDR2 FYEKMQ (reference sequence). The CDR3 is 17 amino acids. The CDR3 sequence: CAGSLVSGVLAKNIQYF. DNA of the CDR3: TGTGCCGGCAGCTTAGTTAGCGGAGTCCTAGCCAAAAACATTCAGTACTTC.

The J gene is TRBJ2-2, the V gene TRBV14; D possibly matches TRBD1 or TRBD2 (5 bases each). The V end was cut by 2 bases, the J end by 0 bases, with 7 bases between. Per germline, CDR1 SGHDN and CDR2 FVKESK. The CDR3 has 15 amino acids. CDR3 sequence reads: CASSQPGPNTGELFF. The CDR3 DNA is TGTGCCAGCAGCCAACCGGGACCGAACACCGGGGAGCTGTTTTTT. Based on the CDR3 plus reference TRBV14 and TRBJ2-2, the full variable domain is EAGVTQFPSHSVIEKGQTVTLRCDPISGHDNLYWYRRVMGKEIKFLLHFVKESKQDESGMPNNRFLAERTGGTYSTLKVQPAELEDSGVYFCASSQPGPNTGELFFGEGSRLTVL.

The chain couples TRBV4-1 to TRBJ2-1, with D possibly being TRBD1 (5 bases). V was trimmed by 0 bases and J by 7 bases, leaving 16 bases between them. Germline V lookup: CDR1 MGHRA, CDR2 YSYEKL. This CDR3 has 16 residues. CDR3: CASSQEVSLSGNEQFF. CDR3 in DNA: TGCGCCAGCAGCCAAGAAGTTAGCTTATCAGGGAATGAGCAGTTCTTC.

A few counts support this clonotype. The CDR3 here is CASSQAPNEQFF. CDR3 sequence (DNA): TGTGCCAGCAGCCAAGCTCCCAATGAGCAGTTCTTC. V is TRBV14 and J is TRBJ2-1; D not certain. The V gene lost 1 base and the J gene lost 6 bases, with 4 bases spanning the gap. Germline CDR1 reads SGHDN; CDR2 reads FVKESK. The CDR3 length is 12 residues.